This T cell receptor beta chain was captured in a study of shared clonotypes between healthy human individuals. The split of CD4+ cells yielded CD45RA+ naive and CD45RA-negative memory subsets. Template for every sorted-subset replicate PCR totaled around 210 ng DNA, approximately 30,000 T cell genomes. Sequencing used immunoSEQ multiplex PCR; TCRdb keeps in-frame clones, though not all of them. The sample comprises about 1.1 million clones, approximately 80% of which are singletons, and approximately 0.9% rests with the top ten. What was sequenced was memory CD4+ T cells from PBMCs. Subset indicated: CD45RA-negative fraction. This sequence originates from a man younger than 35 in good health. Some clones in this sample may be carry-over from other donors' samples.

The CDR3 reads CATSRGGTFAYEQYF. The CDR3 DNA reads as TGTGCCACCAGCAGAGGGGGGACATTCGCCTACGAGCAGTACTTC. The rearrangement joins TRBV15 to TRBJ2-7, with D perhaps matching TRBD1 (6 bases). Germline CDR1 is LNHNV and CDR2 is YYDKDF (reference sequence). CDR3 length: 15 amino acids. V was pared by 1 base and J by 2 bases, with 12 bases between.